These T cell receptor beta chains were read from a single sample in a study of control samples from healthy donors and cancer patients. Here immunoSEQ multiplex PCR was the method, and the copy in TCRdb shows in-frame clones only, minus some. This table holds around 52,000 clones, around 93% found once. Source material: PBMCs. Receptors were obtained from a man younger than 45 with colorectal cancer. Both conserved end residues are part of each CDR3. A D gene is named only where the DNA matches it firmly. The size of a clone is reported for some rows only, either as once, few or many, or as a class for expanded clones.

j_gene: TRBJ1-1
abundance: once
v_gene: TRBV3-1/TRBV3-2
d_gene: NA
CDR3aa: CASSQDLRRGRGTEAFF
CDR3nt: TGTGCCAGCAGCCAAGATTTAAGAAGGGGTAGGGGCACTGAAGCTTTCTTT

j_gene: TRBJ1-1
abundance: NA
v_gene: TRBV4-3
d_gene: NA
CDR3aa: CASSQRTRGGSEAFF
CDR3nt: TGCGCCAGCAGCCAGAGAACCAGGGGCGGGTCTGAAGCTTTCTTT

j_gene: TRBJ1-2
abundance: NA
v_gene: TRBV11-2
d_gene: NA
CDR3aa: CASSLARRGVNGYTF
CDR3nt: TGTGCCAGCAGCTTAGCCCGGCGAGGGGTAAATGGCTACACCTTC

j_gene: TRBJ1-2
abundance: NA
v_gene: TRBV5-4
d_gene: NA
CDR3aa: CASSSAPGTGYTF
CDR3nt: TGTGCCAGCAGCTCGGCCCCCGGGACAGGCTACACCTTC

j_gene: TRBJ1-2
abundance: once
v_gene: TRBV20-1
d_gene: TRBD1
CDR3aa: CSASGTVNYGYTF
CDR3nt: TGCAGTGCTAGTGGGACAGTTAACTATGGCTACACCTTC

j_gene: TRBJ1-2
abundance: NA
v_gene: TRBV6-5
d_gene: NA
CDR3aa: CASSRNRDRNYGYTF
CDR3nt: TGTGCCAGCAGCCGGAACAGGGATAGAAACTATGGCTACACCTTC

j_gene: TRBJ2-3
abundance: NA
v_gene: TRBV4-2
d_gene: TRBD2
CDR3aa: CASSPTSGGASGTDTQYF
CDR3nt: TGTGCCAGCAGCCCCACTAGCGGGGGGGCCTCGGGCACAGATACGCAGTATTTT

j_gene: TRBJ2-1
abundance: NA
v_gene: TRBV5-4
d_gene: NA
CDR3aa: CASSQTRGPYNEQFF
CDR3nt: TGTGCCAGCAGCCAAACCCGGGGGCCCTACAATGAGCAGTTCTTC

j_gene: TRBJ1-5
abundance: NA
v_gene: TRBV19
d_gene: NA
CDR3aa: CASSINQGRLSNQPQHF
CDR3nt: TGTGCCAGTAGTATAAACCAGGGCCGGTTGAGCAATCAGCCCCAGCATTTT

j_gene: TRBJ2-1
abundance: NA
v_gene: TRBV5-6
d_gene: NA
CDR3aa: CASSLESSLYNEQFF
CDR3nt: TGTGCCAGCAGCTTGGAGAGTAGTTTGTACAATGAGCAGTTCTTC

j_gene: TRBJ2-3
abundance: NA
v_gene: TRBV24-1
d_gene: TRBD1
CDR3aa: CATRTGGEQYF
CDR3nt: TGTGCCACCAGGACAGGGGGCGAGCAGTATTTT

j_gene: TRBJ2-4
abundance: few
v_gene: TRBV7-8
d_gene: NA
CDR3aa: CASSLKGIQYF
CDR3nt: TGTGCCAGCAGCTTAAAAGGCATTCAGTACTTC

j_gene: TRBJ2-6
abundance: NA
v_gene: TRBV6-2/TRBV6-3
d_gene: TRBD1
CDR3aa: CASSTGEGANVLTF
CDR3nt: TGTGCCAGCAGTACAGGGGAAGGGGCCAACGTCCTGACTTTC

j_gene: TRBJ1-5
abundance: NA
v_gene: TRBV6-2/TRBV6-3
d_gene: TRBD1
CDR3aa: CASSSLTGTNQPQHF
CDR3nt: TGTGCCAGCAGTTCCCTGACAGGGACGAATCAGCCCCAGCATTTT

j_gene: TRBJ2-3
abundance: few
v_gene: TRBV6-4
d_gene: TRBD2
CDR3aa: CASSGGAEDTQYF
CDR3nt: TGTGCCAGCAGCGGGGGGGCGGAAGATACGCAGTATTTT

j_gene: TRBJ1-1
abundance: NA
v_gene: TRBV27
d_gene: NA
CDR3aa: CASSLWGRRNTEAFF
CDR3nt: TGTGCCAGCAGTTTATGGGGGAGGAGGAACACTGAAGCTTTCTTT

j_gene: TRBJ2-2
abundance: NA
v_gene: TRBV10-3
d_gene: NA
CDR3aa: CAISEPGTYQPGELFF
CDR3nt: TGTGCCATCAGTGAGCCCGGGACGTATCAACCCGGGGAGCTGTTTTTT

j_gene: TRBJ2-1
abundance: NA
v_gene: TRBV30
d_gene: NA
CDR3aa: CAWSRGNEQFF
CDR3nt: TGTGCCTGGAGTAGGGGTAACGAGCAGTTCTTC

j_gene: TRBJ2-7
abundance: NA
v_gene: TRBV11-2
d_gene: NA
CDR3aa: CASSLDSEPFPYEQYF
CDR3nt: TGTGCCAGCAGCTTAGATTCGGAGCCTTTCCCCTACGAGCAGTACTTC

j_gene: TRBJ2-7
abundance: NA
v_gene: TRBV7-8
d_gene: NA
CDR3aa: CASSTRFSYEQYF
CDR3nt: TGTGCCAGCAGCACCCGGTTCTCTTACGAGCAGTACTTC

j_gene: TRBJ2-7
abundance: NA
v_gene: TRBV19
d_gene: TRBD1
CDR3aa: CASSSQGTGVNEQYF
CDR3nt: TGTGCCAGTAGTTCTCAAGGGACAGGGGTAAACGAGCAGTACTTC

j_gene: TRBJ2-3
abundance: NA
v_gene: TRBV11-2
d_gene: TRBD1
CDR3aa: CASSPRQGPPTDTQYF
CDR3nt: TGTGCCAGCAGCCCCCGACAGGGCCCCCCCACAGATACGCAGTATTTT

j_gene: TRBJ1-1
abundance: NA
v_gene: TRBV11-2
d_gene: TRBD1
CDR3aa: CASSFTGQGVTEAFF
CDR3nt: TGTGCCAGCAGCTTCACGGGGCAGGGGGTTACTGAAGCTTTCTTT

j_gene: TRBJ1-6
abundance: NA
v_gene: TRBV18
d_gene: NA
CDR3aa: CASSGARNSPLHF
CDR3nt: TGTGCCAGCTCAGGGGCTCGAAATTCACCCCTCCACTTT

j_gene: TRBJ2-7
abundance: NA
v_gene: TRBV29-1
d_gene: TRBD1
CDR3aa: CSVEDTGGEQYF
CDR3nt: TGCAGCGTTGAAGACACAGGGGGCGAGCAGTACTTC

j_gene: TRBJ2-3
abundance: NA
v_gene: TRBV18
d_gene: NA
CDR3aa: CASSLGVKTPRGTDTQYF
CDR3nt: TGTGCCAGCTCACTAGGCGTTAAGACGCCGCGGGGCACAGATACGCAGTATTTT

j_gene: TRBJ2-3
abundance: NA
v_gene: TRBV6-2/TRBV6-3
d_gene: NA
CDR3aa: CASSSLRLEMLRDTQYF
CDR3nt: TGTGCCAGCAGTTCCCTTCGACTAGAGATGTTAAGAGATACGCAGTATTTT

j_gene: TRBJ2-3
abundance: NA
v_gene: TRBV4-3
d_gene: NA
CDR3aa: CASSQKITDTQYF
CDR3nt: TGCGCCAGCAGCCAAAAAATCACAGATACGCAGTATTTT

j_gene: TRBJ2-7
abundance: NA
v_gene: TRBV5-1
d_gene: TRBD2
CDR3aa: CASSLDLAGAYEQYF
CDR3nt: TGCGCCAGCAGCTTGGATCTAGCGGGCGCCTACGAGCAGTACTTC

j_gene: TRBJ2-6
abundance: once
v_gene: TRBV13
d_gene: TRBD2
CDR3aa: CASTLIRGTSGSSGANVLTF
CDR3nt: TGTGCCAGCACACTTATCCGTGGGACTAGCGGTTCCTCTGGGGCCAACGTCCTGACTTTC

j_gene: TRBJ1-2
abundance: NA
v_gene: TRBV7-9
d_gene: NA
CDR3aa: CASSPLNSGAGYGYTF
CDR3nt: TGTGCCAGCAGTCCCCTCAACTCCGGGGCCGGCTATGGCTACACCTTC

j_gene: TRBJ2-3
abundance: NA
v_gene: TRBV27
d_gene: TRBD2
CDR3aa: CASSRGLAGGLRTDTQYF
CDR3nt: TGTGCCAGCAGTCGCGGACTAGCGGGGGGCCTCCGCACAGATACGCAGTATTTT

j_gene: TRBJ1-2
abundance: NA
v_gene: TRBV5-4
d_gene: TRBD1
CDR3aa: CASSLTGEFGRWYGYTF
CDR3nt: TGTGCCAGCAGCTTGACAGGGGAATTCGGTAGATGGTATGGCTACACCTTC

j_gene: TRBJ1-1
abundance: NA
v_gene: TRBV10-2
d_gene: NA
CDR3aa: CASRRTVDTTMNTEAFF
CDR3nt: TGCGCCAGCAGGAGGACAGTGGATACCACAATGAACACTGAAGCTTTCTTT

j_gene: TRBJ1-1
abundance: once
v_gene: TRBV7-9
d_gene: NA
CDR3aa: CASSRVMNTEAFF
CDR3nt: TGTGCCAGCAGCAGGGTGATGAACACTGAAGCTTTCTTT

j_gene: TRBJ2-1
abundance: once
v_gene: TRBV29-1
d_gene: TRBD2
CDR3aa: CSVESPGGVPSYNEQFF
CDR3nt: TGCAGCGTTGAGAGTCCCGGGGGGGTTCCTTCCTACAATGAGCAGTTCTTC

j_gene: TRBJ2-3
abundance: NA
v_gene: TRBV10-3
d_gene: TRBD2
CDR3aa: CAISESGRGGGADTQYF
CDR3nt: TGTGCCATCAGTGAATCGGGTAGGGGCGGGGGTGCAGATACGCAGTATTTT

j_gene: TRBJ1-5
abundance: few
v_gene: TRBV7-2
d_gene: NA
CDR3aa: CASSLAGDQPQHF
CDR3nt: TGTGCCAGCAGCTTAGCAGGCGATCAGCCCCAGCATTTT

j_gene: TRBJ2-3
abundance: once
v_gene: TRBV7-2
d_gene: NA
CDR3aa: CASSLAPGGTDTQYF
CDR3nt: TGTGCCAGCAGCTTAGCGCCGGGGGGCACAGATACGCAGTATTTT

j_gene: TRBJ1-2
abundance: NA
v_gene: TRBV5-4
d_gene: NA
CDR3aa: CASSLDRDGYTF
CDR3nt: TGTGCCAGCAGCTTGGACAGGGACGGCTACACCTTC

j_gene: TRBJ1-1
abundance: once
v_gene: TRBV2
d_gene: TRBD1
CDR3aa: CASNDRATQGTEAFF
CDR3nt: TGTGCCAGCAACGACAGGGCGACTCAGGGGACTGAAGCTTTCTTT

j_gene: TRBJ1-4
abundance: NA
v_gene: TRBV6-5
d_gene: TRBD1
CDR3aa: CASNTDRVGEKLFF
CDR3nt: TGTGCCAGCAACACAGACAGGGTGGGCGAAAAACTGTTTTTT

j_gene: TRBJ1-2
abundance: NA
v_gene: TRBV27
d_gene: NA
CDR3aa: CASARVSANYGYTF
CDR3nt: TGTGCCAGCGCCAGGGTGTCAGCTAACTATGGCTACACCTTC

j_gene: TRBJ2-3
abundance: NA
v_gene: TRBV14
d_gene: NA
CDR3aa: CASSQRAGTGADTQYF
CDR3nt: TGTGCCAGCAGCCAAAGGGCTGGGACCGGCGCGGATACGCAGTATTTT

j_gene: TRBJ2-5
abundance: NA
v_gene: TRBV11-2
d_gene: NA
CDR3aa: CASSPTGLETQYF
CDR3nt: TGTGCCAGCAGCCCAACAGGGCTGGAGACCCAGTACTTC

j_gene: TRBJ2-1
abundance: NA
v_gene: TRBV5-1
d_gene: NA
CDR3aa: CASSSDLAYNEQFF
CDR3nt: TGCGCCAGCAGCTCGGACCTAGCTTACAATGAGCAGTTCTTC

j_gene: TRBJ1-1
abundance: NA
v_gene: TRBV30
d_gene: TRBD1
CDR3aa: CAWEASRQGLNTEAFF
CDR3nt: TGTGCCTGGGAAGCCTCGCGACAGGGGCTGAACACTGAAGCTTTCTTT

j_gene: TRBJ2-7
abundance: NA
v_gene: TRBV29-1
d_gene: TRBD1
CDR3aa: CSVEGQGNEQYF
CDR3nt: TGCAGCGTTGAGGGACAGGGGAACGAGCAGTACTTC

j_gene: TRBJ2-3
abundance: once
v_gene: TRBV5-1
d_gene: NA
CDR3aa: CASSLGSGFDTQYF
CDR3nt: TGCGCCAGCAGCTTGGGGTCCGGGTTCGATACGCAGTATTTT